Described below is a single TCR beta chain sequence and its context. No cognate antigen has been identified for it. The sample holds no much larger clone one base away, and base qualities are not on file. This CDR3 is also generated by other DNA sequences in the sample. The germline V gene yields SGHAT for CDR1 and FQNNGV for CDR2. Between the V and J ends, shortened by 5 bases and 2 bases respectively, the junction contains 12 bases. There are 14 amino acids in the CDR3, from cysteine to phenylalanine inclusive. Just the 42-base CDR3 DNA is kept, in frame starting at base 1. This sample was included in a study of blood T cell repertoires in COVID-19 (dated by TCRdb to the early 2020s). General notes on the study: Collaborator samples came from the United States, Italy and Spain and covered acute and convalescent phases of COVID-19. The prospective study material was composed of cDNA or gDNA derived from T cells, B-cell-depleted T cells, or PBMCs. Sample metadata almost always included a de-identified subject ID, COVID-19 status, age in years and sex. Where available, HLA class I and class II types were obtained from metadata supplied by the sample provider rather than from assay-based typing. Deeply sampled blood TCRbeta repertoires from subjects exposed to, actively infected with, or recovered from COVID-19 were included in the dataset. A freely available public database, intended as a resource for researchers studying the immune response to SARS-CoV-2, is where the repertoires were released. The samples were drawn from the first 160 participants of the ongoing ImmuneRACE study and from 1,254 subjects provided by 6 global collaborators.

What the authors observed across the whole study: How much clinical and demographic metadata was included differed by source and by participant, and the metadata was provided uncurated.

TCRbeta CDR3 regions were amplified from genomic DNA using the immunoSEQ Assay, a bias-controlled multiplex PCR. The authors' analysis ran thus. The number of nucleated cells in each sample was estimated from the amplification of reference gene primers within the assay. To quantify the absolute abundance of each unique TCRbeta CDR3 rearrangement, sequence reads were collapsed and filtered. Productive Simpson clonality was computed per sample as the square root of Simpson's diversity index over productive rearrangements. TCRdb re-hosts the immuneACCESS table, in-frame sequences only. Its copies lack some clones; in the studies checked, an unresolved V gene accounts for under half of them, and the cause for the rest is not known. V, J and clone size reflect that table, while D and trimming were determined from the DNA. Counted in this sample were 150,000 to 200,000 clones; approximately 80% of them appeared once. The ten top clones hold less than 6% of the sample.

Participants in the prospective study were aged about 18 to 95 years, lived in over 20 United States geographic areas, and enrolled through a virtual design. In the prospective study, participants were assigned to cohorts based on the clinical history participants reported in a screening survey and a study questionnaire. ImmuneRACE Cohort 3 recovered participants were defined by two consecutive negative NP/OP PCR tests, healthcare professional clearance, or symptom resolution. In the prospective study, mobile phlebotomists collected whole blood, serum and a nasopharyngeal or oropharyngeal swab from each participant. Participants in the prospective study had the option to provide additional blood draws and questionnaires over a 2-month period. Before DNA extraction, blood samples from the prospective study were shipped at room temperature or frozen.

The receptor chain draws on TRBV11-2 and TRBJ1-2; perhaps TRBD1 is the D gene, with 6 bases matching. The sequence was collected from a man aged 40-49 years who had recovered from COVID-19. The sequencing sample was made of PBMCs or T cells enriched from blood (not recorded which). The CDR3 region: CASSLSTGNYGYTF. The DNA sequence reads TGTGCCAGCAGCCTATCTACAGGGAACTATGGCTACACCTTC.